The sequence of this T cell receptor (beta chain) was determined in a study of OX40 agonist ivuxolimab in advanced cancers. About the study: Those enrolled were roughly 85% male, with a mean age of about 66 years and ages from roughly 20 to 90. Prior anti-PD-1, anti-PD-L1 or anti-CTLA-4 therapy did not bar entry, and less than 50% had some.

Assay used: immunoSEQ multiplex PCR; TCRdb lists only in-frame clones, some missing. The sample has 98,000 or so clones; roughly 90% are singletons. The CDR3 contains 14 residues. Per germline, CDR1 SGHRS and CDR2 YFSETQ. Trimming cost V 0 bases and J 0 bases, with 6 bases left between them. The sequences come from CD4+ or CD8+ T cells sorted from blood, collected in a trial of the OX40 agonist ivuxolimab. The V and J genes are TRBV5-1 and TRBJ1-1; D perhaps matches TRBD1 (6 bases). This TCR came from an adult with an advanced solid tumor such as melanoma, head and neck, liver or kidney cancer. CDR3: CASSLGQVNTEAFF. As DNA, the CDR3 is TGCGCCAGCAGCTTGGGACAGGTGAACACTGAAGCTTTCTTT.